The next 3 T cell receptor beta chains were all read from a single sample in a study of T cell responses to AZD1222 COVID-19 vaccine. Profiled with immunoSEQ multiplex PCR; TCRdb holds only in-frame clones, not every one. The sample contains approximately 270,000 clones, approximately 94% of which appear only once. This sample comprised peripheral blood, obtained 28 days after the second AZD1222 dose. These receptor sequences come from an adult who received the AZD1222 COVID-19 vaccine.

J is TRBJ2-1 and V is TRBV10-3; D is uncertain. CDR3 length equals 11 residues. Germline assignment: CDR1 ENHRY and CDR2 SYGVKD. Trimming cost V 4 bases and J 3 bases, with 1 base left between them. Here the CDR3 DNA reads TGTGCCATCAGTGTCTACAATGAGCAGTTCTTC. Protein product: CAISVYNEQFF.

The CDR3 loop reads CATSGGLDRQNYGYTF. Here the CDR3 DNA reads TGTGCCACCAGCGGAGGGCTGGATCGACAGAACTATGGCTACACCTTC. The rearrangement links TRBV15 to TRBJ1-2, with D perhaps TRBD1 (5 bases). The V gene's germline CDR1 is LNHNV and CDR2 YYDKDF (reference sequence). With 5 bases removed from V and 2 bases from J, the gap between germline ends came to 18 bases. This CDR3 comprises 16 residues.

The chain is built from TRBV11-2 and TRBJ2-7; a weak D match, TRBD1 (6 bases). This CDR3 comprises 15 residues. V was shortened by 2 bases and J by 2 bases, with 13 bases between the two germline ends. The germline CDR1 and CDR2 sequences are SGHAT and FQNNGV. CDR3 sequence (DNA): TGTGCCAGCAGCTTATTAGACAGGTTGACCTACGAGCAGTACTTC. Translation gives CASSLLDRLTYEQYF.